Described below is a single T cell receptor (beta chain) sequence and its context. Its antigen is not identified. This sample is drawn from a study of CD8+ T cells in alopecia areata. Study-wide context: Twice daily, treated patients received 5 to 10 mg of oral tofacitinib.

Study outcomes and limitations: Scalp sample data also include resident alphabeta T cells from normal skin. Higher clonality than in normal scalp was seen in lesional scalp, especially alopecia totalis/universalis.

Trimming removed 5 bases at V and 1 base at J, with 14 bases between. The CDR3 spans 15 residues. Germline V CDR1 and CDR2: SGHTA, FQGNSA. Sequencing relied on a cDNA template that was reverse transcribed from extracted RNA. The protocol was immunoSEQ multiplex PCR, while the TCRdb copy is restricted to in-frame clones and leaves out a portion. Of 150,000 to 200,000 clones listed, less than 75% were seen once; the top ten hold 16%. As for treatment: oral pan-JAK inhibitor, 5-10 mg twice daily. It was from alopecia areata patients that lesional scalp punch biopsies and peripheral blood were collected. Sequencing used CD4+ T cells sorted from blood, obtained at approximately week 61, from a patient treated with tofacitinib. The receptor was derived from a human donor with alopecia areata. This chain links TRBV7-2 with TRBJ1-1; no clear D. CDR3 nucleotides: TGTGCCAGCAGCGCCGGCCGGGCAGGGAACACTGAAGCTTTCTTT. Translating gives CASSAGRAGNTEAFF.